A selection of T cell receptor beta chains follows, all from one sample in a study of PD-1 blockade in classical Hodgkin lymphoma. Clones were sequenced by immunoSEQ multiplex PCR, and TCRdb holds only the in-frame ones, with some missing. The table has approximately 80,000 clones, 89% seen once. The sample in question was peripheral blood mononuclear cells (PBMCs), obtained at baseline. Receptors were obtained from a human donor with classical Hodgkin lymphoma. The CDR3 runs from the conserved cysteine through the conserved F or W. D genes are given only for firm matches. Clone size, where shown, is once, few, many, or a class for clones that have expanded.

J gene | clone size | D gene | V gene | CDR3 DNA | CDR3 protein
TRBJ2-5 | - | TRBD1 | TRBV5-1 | TGCGCCAGCAGCCACCGGACAGGGGGTGAGACCCAGTACTTC | CASSHRTGGETQYF
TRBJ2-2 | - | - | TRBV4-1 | TGCGCCAGCAGCCAAGCCCCTCCGGGCGGGGAGCTGTTTTTT | CASSQAPPGGELFF
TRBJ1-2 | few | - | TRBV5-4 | TGTGCCAGCAGAAAAAACGGCGGCAGTTACAACTATGGCTACACCTTC | CASRKNGGSYNYGYTF
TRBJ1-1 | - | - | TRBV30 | TGTGCCTGGAGTGAACAACAAAGCACTGAAGCTTTCTTT | CAWSEQQSTEAFF
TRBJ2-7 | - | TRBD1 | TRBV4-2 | TGTGCCAGCAGCAAAAACCACCCCCACGGCTGGGACAGGGGGGGACACGAGCAGTACTTC | CASSKNHPHGWDRGGHEQYF
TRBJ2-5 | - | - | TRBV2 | TGTGCCAGCAGTGAAGGGGAGACCCAGTACTTC | CASSEGETQYF
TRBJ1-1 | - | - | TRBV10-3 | TGTGCCATCAGGGAAGGATTGATGAACACTGAAGCTTTCTTT | CAIREGLMNTEAFF
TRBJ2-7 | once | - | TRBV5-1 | TGCGCCAGCAGCCTCCTAGAGGACAGCTCCTACGAGCAGTACTTC | CASSLLEDSSYEQYF
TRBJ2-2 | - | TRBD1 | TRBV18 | TGTGCCAGCTCACTGGGACAGGTGACCGGGGAGCTGTTTTTT | CASSLGQVTGELFF
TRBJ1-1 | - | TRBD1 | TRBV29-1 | TGCAGCGTTCGCCCGACAGGGGGGCGGACTGAAGCTTTCTTT | CSVRPTGGRTEAFF
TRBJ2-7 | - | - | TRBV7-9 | TGTGCCAGCAGCTCCCCTGAGGGGAGAAGGGAGCAGTACTTC | CASSSPEGRREQYF
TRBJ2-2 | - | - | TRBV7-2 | TGTGCCAGCAGCTTCATCACCGGGGAGCTGTTTTTT | CASSFITGELFF
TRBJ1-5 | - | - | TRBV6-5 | TGTGCCAGCAGTTTGTACAGGACCAATCAGCCCCAGCATTTT | CASSLYRTNQPQHF
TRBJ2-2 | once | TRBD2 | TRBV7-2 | TGTGCCAGCAGCCTGAGTAGCGGGACACCCGGGGAGCTGTTTTTT | CASSLSSGTPGELFF
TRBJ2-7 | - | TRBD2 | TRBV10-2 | TGCGCCAGCAGCCCCGCGATAGCGGGAGGGGACGAGCAGTACTTC | CASSPAIAGGDEQYF
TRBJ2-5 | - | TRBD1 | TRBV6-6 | TGTGCCAGCAGAACACAGGGGCGGGTAGAGACCCAGTACTTC | CASRTQGRVETQYF
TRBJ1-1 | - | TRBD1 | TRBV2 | TGTGCCAGCAGTGGACAGGGAGGGAACACTGAAGCTTTCTTT | CASSGQGGNTEAFF
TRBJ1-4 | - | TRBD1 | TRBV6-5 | TGTGCCAGCAGTAGGACAGGCGGTACTAATGAAAAACTGTTTTTT | CASSRTGGTNEKLFF
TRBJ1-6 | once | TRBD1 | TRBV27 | TGTGCCAGCAGTGCACAGGGGGAACCCCTCCACTTT | CASSAQGEPLHF
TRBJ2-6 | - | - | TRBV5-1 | TGCGCCAGCAGCCCACAGGGTTACCCCCCACACTCTGGGGCCAACGTCCTGACTTTC | CASSPQGYPPHSGANVLTF
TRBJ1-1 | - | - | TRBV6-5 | TGTGCCAGCAGTTACCGAATGAACACTGAAGCTTTCTTT | CASSYRMNTEAFF
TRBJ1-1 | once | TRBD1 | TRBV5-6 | TGTGCCAGCAGCTCAGGGACAGCCATGAACACTGAAGCTTTCTTT | CASSSGTAMNTEAFF
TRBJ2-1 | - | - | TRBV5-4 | TGTGCCAGCAGCTTATCCCTCGGGACGAATGCGTACAATGAGCAGTTCTTC | CASSLSLGTNAYNEQFF
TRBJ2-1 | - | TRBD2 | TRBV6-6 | TGTGCCAGCAGAATAAAGCGGGAGGGATACAATGAGCAGTTCTTC | CASRIKREGYNEQFF
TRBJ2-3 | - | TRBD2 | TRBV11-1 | TGTGCCAGCAGCCCCGGGACTAGCGGGAGTCGGACAGATACGCAGTATTTT | CASSPGTSGSRTDTQYF
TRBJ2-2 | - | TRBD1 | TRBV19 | TGTGCCAGTACCCCTAGGGGACAGGGGTCCCCCGGGGAGCTGTTTTTT | CASTPRGQGSPGELFF
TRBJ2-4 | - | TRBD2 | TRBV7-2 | TGTGCCAGCAGCCTGACTAGCGGGAGGGCCGGGGGAAACATTCAGTACTTC | CASSLTSGRAGGNIQYF
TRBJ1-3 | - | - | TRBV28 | TGTGCCAGCGGCCGGACAAGCTCTGGAAACACCATATATTTT | CASGRTSSGNTIYF
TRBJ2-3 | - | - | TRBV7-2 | TGTGCCAGCAGCTTGACGGCAGGGGTTAGCACAGATACGCAGTATTTT | CASSLTAGVSTDTQYF
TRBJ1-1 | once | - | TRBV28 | TGTGCCAGCAAGGTTGGGAACACTGAAGCTTTCTTT | CASKVGNTEAFF
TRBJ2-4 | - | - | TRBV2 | TGTGCCAGCAGGTGGGGGACTCCACTAGCCAAAAACATTCAGTACTTC | CASRWGTPLAKNIQYF
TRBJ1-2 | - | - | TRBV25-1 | TGTGCGAGCCAAGAGAACTATGGCTACACCTTC | CASQENYGYTF
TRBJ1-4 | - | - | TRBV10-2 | TGCGCCAGCAAAAGCACCCAGGCTATTAATGAAAAACTGTTTTTT | CASKSTQAINEKLFF
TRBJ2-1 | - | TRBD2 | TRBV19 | TGTGCCAGTAGTACCAAAGCGGGAGGTATAGGTAATGAGCAGTTCTTC | CASSTKAGGIGNEQFF
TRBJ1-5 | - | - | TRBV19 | TGTGCCAGTAGTATGGGAGGGACTAGCAATCAGCCCCAGCATTTT | CASSMGGTSNQPQHF
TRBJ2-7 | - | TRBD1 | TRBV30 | TGTGCCTGGAGTGACGTACAGGGGTCTTGGTACGAGCAGTACTTC | CAWSDVQGSWYEQYF
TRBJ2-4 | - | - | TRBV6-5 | TGTGCCAGCAGTTACTCGACAGCACCCAAAAACATTCAGTACTTC | CASSYSTAPKNIQYF
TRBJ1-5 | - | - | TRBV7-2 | TGTGCCAGCAGCTTAGACCTTCGGGGCCAGGTCCTGCCCCAGCATTTT | CASSLDLRGQVLPQHF
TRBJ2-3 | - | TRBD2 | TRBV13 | TGTGCCAGCAGCTCCCTAAGCGGGGGGGGGAAAGATACGCAGTATTTT | CASSSLSGGGKDTQYF
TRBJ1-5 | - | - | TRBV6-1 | TGTGCCAGCAGTGATTTATATAGCAATCAGCCCCAGCATTTT | CASSDLYSNQPQHF
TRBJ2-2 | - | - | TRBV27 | TGTGCCAGCAGTTTTGTTTTAGGGATAGCGAACACCGGGGAGCTGTTTTTT | CASSFVLGIANTGELFF
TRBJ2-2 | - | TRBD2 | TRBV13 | TGTGCCAGCAGCTTATGGGAGGGCCCTCGGGGCGGGGAGCTGTTTTTT | CASSLWEGPRGGELFF
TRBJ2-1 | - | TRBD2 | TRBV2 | TGTGCCAGCAGTGCCCTCCTAGCGGGACGAATCCAGGGGCAGTTCTTC | CASSALLAGRIQGQFF
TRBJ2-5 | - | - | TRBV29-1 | TGCAGCGTTGTTTGGGTGACTCGGGAGACCCAGTACTTC | CSVVWVTRETQYF
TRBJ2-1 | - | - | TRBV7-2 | TGTGCCAGCAGCCCGACTGCCCCCACGCCTTTCTTC | CASSPTAPTPFF
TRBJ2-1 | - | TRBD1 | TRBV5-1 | TGCGCCAGCAGCAAACAGGGGGCGCTTAACAATGAGCAGTTCTTC | CASSKQGALNNEQFF
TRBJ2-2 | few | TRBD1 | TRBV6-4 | TGTGCCAGCAGTTCGGGACAGGGGTTGCCCGGGGAGCTGTTTTTT | CASSSGQGLPGELFF
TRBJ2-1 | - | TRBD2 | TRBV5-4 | TGTGCCAGCAGTCAAGTTAGCGGGAGGTCCTACAATGAGCAGTTCTTC | CASSQVSGRSYNEQFF
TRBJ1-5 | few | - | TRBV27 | TGTGCCAGCGGGCTCGGGGTTAACAATCAGCCCCAGCATTTT | CASGLGVNNQPQHF
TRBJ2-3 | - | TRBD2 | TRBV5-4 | TGTGCCAGCAGCTTGTACCTAGCGGGAGGCGGCACAGATACGCAGTATTTT | CASSLYLAGGGTDTQYF
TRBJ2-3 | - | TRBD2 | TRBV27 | TGTGCCAGCATCCCCACACTAGCGGGAGGAATTATCACAGATACGCAGTATTTT | CASIPTLAGGIITDTQYF
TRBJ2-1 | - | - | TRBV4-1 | TGCGCCAGCAGCCGCTCCTCTAGCGTTCTAGGCTACAATGAGCAGTTCTTC | CASSRSSSVLGYNEQFF
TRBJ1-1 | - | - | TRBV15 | TGTGCCACCAGCAGAGATTTTGCCGCTATGAACACTGAAGCTTTCTTT | CATSRDFAAMNTEAFF
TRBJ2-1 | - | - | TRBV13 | TGTGCCAGCAGCTTTCAACCCTTAGGATACAATGAGCAGTTCTTC | CASSFQPLGYNEQFF
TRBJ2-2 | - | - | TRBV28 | TGTGCCAGCAGCTACCCCGGCGGGACGAACACCGGGGAGCTGTTTTTT | CASSYPGGTNTGELFF
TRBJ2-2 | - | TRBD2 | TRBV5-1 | TGCGCCAGCAGCTTTACTAGCGGGAGGGCCGGGGAGCTGTTTTTT | CASSFTSGRAGELFF
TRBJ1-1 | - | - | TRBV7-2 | TGTGCCAGCAGCTTAGTCGAGGGCAGTTTGCACACTGAAGCTTTCTTT | CASSLVEGSLHTEAFF
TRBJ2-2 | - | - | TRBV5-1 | TGCGCCAGCAGCCCCGGACAGCTTTACCCCGGGGAGCTGTTTTTT | CASSPGQLYPGELFF
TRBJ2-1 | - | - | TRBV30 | TGTGCCTGGAGTCAGCCCGGCGGTAGCTCCTACAATGAGCAGTTCTTC | CAWSQPGGSSYNEQFF
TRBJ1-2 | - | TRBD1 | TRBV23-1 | TGCGCCAGCGGCCCGACCAGGGGGCCCTATGGCTACACCTTC | CASGPTRGPYGYTF